Below, 24 T cell receptor beta chains from the same sample are listed, as sequenced in a study of T-cell memory formation after mild COVID-19. TCRdb independently ran MiXCR on the 5' RACE reads; one entry per CDR3 protein. The table records 450,000 to 650,000 distinct CDR3 sequences, approximately 20% of them present only once. The sequencing sample was made of PBMCs or a T cell subset sorted from them (not recorded which). The receptors were gathered from an adult woman who had mild COVID-19 (a few samples of this study predate the infection). Cell type and time point are not known.

The V call is TRBV30, the J call TRBJ2-2; 8 positions agree with TRBD2. The germline CDR1 and CDR2 sequences are GTSNPN and SVGIG (reference sequence). This CDR3 is 16 amino acids long. V lost 4 bases, J lost 3 bases, and 10 bases stayed unmatched. CDR3 bases: TGTGCCTGGAAGAAACGGGGGGGCCGGTACACCGGGGAGCTGTTTTTT. It encodes CAWKKRGGRYTGELFF.

Notes on this clonotype: The junction departs from the called germline gene at one end, perhaps through a read error. The rearrangement uses TRBV7-7 and TRBJ2-7; TRBD2 might be the D (6 bases). Germline assignment: CDR1 SSHAT and CDR2 FNYEAQ (reference sequence). CDR3 length: 16 residues. CDR3 nucleotide sequence: TGTGCTAGCAGCTTAGCTGGGCTAGCGAAAGCCTACGAGCAGTACTTC. It translates to CASSLAGLAKAYEQYF.

This clonotype was seen a few times. The chain couples TRBV7-6 to TRBJ1-2; unclear D gene. In germline, CDR1 is SGHVS, CDR2 FNYEAQ. Trimming stripped 10 bases from V and 0 bases from J, with 9 bases between. The CDR3 has 12 amino acids. The CDR3 DNA is TGTGCCACCATCCAAGCTAACTATGGCTACACCTTC. Amino acid sequence: CATIQANYGYTF.

The rearrangement uses TRBV20-1 and TRBJ1-4; tentatively, D is TRBD1 (6 bases). V dropped 5 bases and J dropped 3 bases, with 16 bases sitting between them. The CDR3 sequence is 15 residues long. Germline CDR1 is DFQATT and CDR2 is SNEGSKA (reference sequence). The chain's CDR3 is CSARGGQGANEKLFF. The CDR3 nucleotides read TGCAGTGCTCGGGGGGGGCAAGGGGCTAATGAAAAACTGTTTTTT.

This clonotype was counted between two and nine times. V is TRBV5-1 and J is TRBJ2-7, with 9 bases lining up with TRBD1. Looked up from germline, CDR1 is SGHRS and CDR2 is YFSETQ. V was clipped by 0 bases and J by 2 bases; unmatched bases: 6. The CDR3 consists of 16 residues. Written as DNA, the CDR3 is TGCGCCAGCAGCTTGGACGGCCGACAGGGGGCCTACGAGCAGTACTTC. The encoded protein is CASSLDGRQGAYEQYF.

The chain couples TRBV30 to TRBJ2-5; D is unclear. Germline CDR1 is GTSNPN and CDR2 is SVGIG (reference sequence). The CDR3 covers 15 residues. With 3 bases removed from V and 1 base from J, the gap between germline ends came to 15 bases. The chain's CDR3 is CAWRMSSILQETQYF. The CDR3 DNA is TGTGCCTGGAGAATGTCCTCCATCCTCCAAGAGACCCAGTACTTC.

This clonotype was seen at least ten times. The chain joins TRBV5-6 to TRBJ2-1; D is uncertain. CDR3 length equals 12 residues. Trimming removed 0 bases at V and 9 bases at J, with 7 bases between. Germline V gene lookup returns CDR1 SGHDT and CDR2 YYEEEE. CDR3 nucleotides: TGTGCCAGCAGCTTGGCGTCGGGTGAGCAGTTCTTC. As protein: CASSLASGEQFF. The full variable domain, in which reference TRBV5-6 and TRBJ2-1 provide the parts outside the CDR3, is DAGVTQSPTHLIKTRGQQVTLRCSPKSGHDTVSWYQQALGQGPQFIFQYYEEEERQRGNFPDRFSGHQFPNYSSELNVNALLLGDSALYLCASSLASGEQFFGPGTRLTVL.

At least ten counts were recorded for this clonotype. The V call is TRBV9, the J call TRBJ2-1; no reliable D call. This CDR3 is built from 14 residues. In germline, CDR1 is SGDLS, CDR2 YYNGEE. Trimming removed 3 bases at V and 5 bases at J, with 12 bases between. Here the CDR3 DNA reads TGTGCCAGCAGCGAAAACTCGGTGGACAATGAGCAGTTCTTC. It codes for CASSENSVDNEQFF.

This clonotype was recorded once. The chain combines TRBV5-4 with TRBJ2-3; D call uncertain. V was cut by 4 bases and J by 1 base, with 10 bases left in between. There are 14 residues in the CDR3. Germline V gene lookup returns CDR1 SGHNT and CDR2 YYREEE (reference sequence). DNA of the CDR3: TGTGCCAGCAGCCCCGAGGTCGGCACAGATACGCAGTATTTT. This sequence encodes CASSPEVGTDTQYF. Drawing the rest from reference TRBV5-4 and TRBJ2-3, the complete variable domain is ETGVTQSPTHLIKTRGQQVTLRCSSQSGHNTVSWYQQALGQGPQFIFQYYREEENGRGNFPPRFSGLQFPNYSSELNVNALELDDSALYLCASSPEVGTDTQYFGPGTRLTVL.

The chain is built from TRBV12-3 or TRBV12-4 and TRBJ2-1; 7 bases are shared with TRBD2. The CDR3 sequence is 18 residues long. V lost 3 bases to trimming and J lost 1 base; unmatched junction nucleotides: 12. The CDR3, as DNA: TGTGCCAGCAGTTTTGGTCTGGGTAGCGGGCAATCCTACAATGAGCAGTTCTTC. It translates to CASSFGLGSGQSYNEQFF.

This sequence joins TRBV19 and TRBJ2-1, with TRBD1 identical over 10 bases. The CDR3 is made up of 15 amino acids. V lost 8 bases to trimming and J lost 7 bases; unmatched junction nucleotides: 11. Germline-derived CDR1 and CDR2 are LNHDA and SQIVND (reference sequence). For the CDR3, the DNA is TGTGCCAGTGCGGTCGGGGGACAGGGGACGAATGAGCAGTTCTTC. It encodes CASAVGGQGTNEQFF.

This chain links TRBV18 with TRBJ2-3; D is unresolved. This CDR3 region has 13 residues. The germline gives CDR1 KGHSH, CDR2 LQKENI. Trimming left V 0 bases short and J 6 bases short, with 7 bases between. CDR3 loop: CASSPPASDTQYF. In nucleotides, the CDR3 is TGTGCCAGCTCACCACCGGCATCGGATACGCAGTATTTT.

The genes are TRBV6-2 or TRBV6-3 and TRBJ1-2; 8 bases are shared with TRBD1. V trimming: 2 bases; J trimming: 6 bases; junction bases outside the gene matches: 8. The CDR3 is 15 amino acids. Germline V lookup: CDR1 MNHEY, CDR2 SVGEGT. DNA for the CDR3: TGTGCCAGCAGTTACGGCGGACAGGGTCGGAATGGCTACACCTTC. Translation: CASSYGGQGRNGYTF.

This clonotype was recorded once. The chain carries TRBV9 and TRBJ2-3, with 9 bases that match TRBD1. V shed 3 bases and J 2 bases; nucleotides not matched to a gene: 10. The CDR3 covers 17 residues. Germline V CDR1 and CDR2: SGDLS, YYNGEE. The DNA of the CDR3 is TGTGCCAGCAGCGACCAAGGGACAGGGTTACTCACAGATACGCAGTATTTT. Translated: CASSDQGTGLLTDTQYF.

The chain combines TRBV4-3 with TRBJ2-5, with 7 bases that match TRBD2. The CDR3 has 15 residues. CDR1 and CDR2 from the germline V gene are LGHNA and YSLEER. J lost 6 bases, V lost 0 bases, and 7 bases had no gene match. The chain's CDR3 is CASSQEATSVKTQYF. DNA of the CDR3: TGCGCCAGCAGCCAAGAGGCTACTAGCGTGAAGACCCAGTACTTC.

The chain couples TRBV30 to TRBJ2-7; D gene uncertain. The germline CDR1 and CDR2 sequences are GTSNPN and SVGIG (reference sequence). This CDR3 contains 14 residues. Trimming removed 3 bases from V and 0 bases from J, with 12 bases in between. The CDR3 here is CAWRPKGLSYEQYF. CDR3 coding DNA: TGTGCCTGGAGACCAAAGGGCCTCTCCTACGAGCAGTACTTC.

There are a few counts of this clonotype. The gene calls are TRBV7-6 and TRBJ2-7; the D call may be TRBD1 or TRBD2 (5 bases each). Germline V lookup: CDR1 SGHVS, CDR2 FNYEAQ. The CDR3 consists of 14 residues. Trimming removed 6 bases at V and 2 bases at J, with 14 bases between. The CDR3 bases are TGTGCCAGCAGTCTGGGGACGGAGACCTACGAGCAGTACTTC. As protein: CASSLGTETYEQYF. The entire variable domain, with the rest obtained from reference TRBV7-6 and TRBJ2-7, is as follows: GAGVSQSPRYKVTKRGQDVALRCDPISGHVSLYWYRQALGQGPEFLTYFNYEAQQDKSGLPNDRFSAERPEGSISTLTIQRTEQRDSAMYRCASSLGTETYEQYFGPGTRLTVT.

V is TRBV20-1 and J is TRBJ1-1; TRBD1 agrees at 8 bases. The V and J ends lost 4 bases and 0 bases, in that order; junction bases with no gene match: 7. Germline V gene sequence: CDR1 DFQATT, CDR2 SNEGSKA (reference sequence). The CDR3 is made up of 15 amino acids. DNA of the CDR3: TGCAGTGCTACAGGGGGCACCCCTCTGAACACTGAAGCTTTCTTT. This codes for CSATGGTPLNTEAFF.

This clonotype was seen more than once but under ten times. This rearrangement joins TRBV7-2 to TRBJ2-3; D is unresolved. The germline V and J ends were trimmed by 1 base and 10 bases, with 9 bases remaining between them. CDR1 is SGHTA, CDR2 FQGNSA, per germline. CDR3 length: 12 residues. The CDR3 loop is CASSLEGRAQYF. CDR3 in DNA: TGTGCCAGCAGCTTAGAGGGCAGAGCGCAGTATTTT.

This clonotype was found a few times. The chain has TRBV5-1 and TRBJ1-2; D remains unclear. Trimming stripped 0 bases from V and 7 bases from J, with 13 bases between. The length of the CDR3 is 14 residues. Per the germline V gene, CDR1 is SGHRS and CDR2 is YFSETQ. DNA of the CDR3: TGCGCCAGCAGCTTGGATGGCAGATCGTTTGGCTACACCTTC. This codes for CASSLDGRSFGYTF.

This clonotype was detected a few times. The J gene is TRBJ1-6, the V gene TRBV12-3 or TRBV12-4; 8 bases match TRBD1. V lost 5 bases to trimming and J lost 7 bases; unmatched junction nucleotides: 13. This CDR3 has 17 residues. This CDR3 reads CASSRGNRGSLNSPLHF. CDR3 coding DNA: TGTGCCAGCAGTCGTGGTAACAGGGGGAGCCTCAATTCACCCCTCCACTTT.

The V call is TRBV20-1, the J call TRBJ2-1; D tentatively fits TRBD1 or TRBD2 (7 bases each). Germline CDR1 and CDR2: DFQATT and SNEGSKA (reference sequence). The CDR3 sequence is 17 residues long. V lost 1 base to trimming and J lost 0 bases, with 16 bases between them. The CDR3: CSARAGGGVGSYNEQFF. CDR3 sequence (DNA): TGCAGTGCTAGAGCAGGGGGGGGAGTAGGCTCCTACAATGAGCAGTTCTTC.

The V and J genes are TRBV24-1 and TRBJ2-7; weak D call: TRBD1 (5 bases). The CDR3 extends over 13 amino acids. Germline V gene sequence: CDR1 KGHDR, CDR2 SFDVKD. The V end was cut by 4 bases, the J end by 4 bases, with 10 bases between. CDR3 in amino acids: CATSESTGYEQYF. The CDR3 DNA sequence: TGTGCCACCAGTGAGTCTACAGGTTACGAGCAGTACTTC.

This chain links TRBV11-1 with TRBJ2-1, with D possibly being TRBD2 (6 bases). This CDR3 has 15 residues. V was pared by 5 bases and J by 10 bases, with 21 bases between. Germline V CDR1 and CDR2: SGHAT, FQDESV (reference sequence). This CDR3 reads CASSNEINWGEEQFF. The CDR3 DNA follows: TGTGCCAGCAGCAATGAAATAAATTGGGGGGAGGAGCAGTTCTTC. The variable domain in full, with the rest retrieved from reference TRBV11-1 and TRBJ2-1, is EAEVAQSPRYKITEKSQAVAFWCDPISGHATLYWYRQILGQGPELLVQFQDESVVDDSQLPKDRFSAERLKGVDSTLKIQPAELGDSAMYLCASSNEINWGEEQFFGPGTRLTVL.